The 12 T cell receptor beta chains listed next were all sequenced from one sample in a study of blood T cell repertoires in COVID-19. Method: immunoSEQ multiplex PCR; TCRdb's copy keeps in-frame clones and lacks some. The table shows a few hundred thousand clones, with 90% to 95% occurring only once. The sequencing input was PBMCs or T cells enriched from blood (not recorded which). These receptors were obtained from a woman in her thirties or forties who had been exposed to COVID-19.

The chain uses TRBV19 and TRBJ2-5, with a tentative D call TRBD2 (5 bases). This CDR3 contains 15 residues. Germline loops: CDR1 LNHDA, CDR2 SQIVND (reference sequence). The V end was cut by 6 bases, the J end by 0 bases, with 14 bases between. The CDR3 DNA follows: TGTGCCAGTAGGACAAACACCGGGGACCAAGAGACCCAGTACTTC. Its protein product is CASRTNTGDQETQYF.

The CDR3 coding sequence is TGTGCCAGTAGTTGGACAGGCGACAATTCACCCCTCCACTTT. Protein sequence: CASSWTGDNSPLHF. The V gene is TRBV19, the J gene TRBJ1-6; TRBD1 aligns across 7 bases. V trimming: 5 bases; J trimming: 7 bases; junction bases outside the gene matches: 5. This CDR3 is 14 amino acids long. Germline assignment: CDR1 LNHDA and CDR2 SQIVND (reference sequence). The full variable domain, in which reference TRBV19 and TRBJ1-6 provide the parts outside the CDR3, is DGGITQSPKYLFRKEGQNVTLSCEQNLNHDAMYWYRQDPGQGLRLIYYSQIVNDFQKGDIAEGYSVSREKKESFPLTVTSAQKNPTAFYLCASSWTGDNSPLHFGNGTRLTVT.

The rearrangement joins TRBV19 to TRBJ1-5; D gene ambiguous. The ends were cut back, 5 bases at V and 4 bases at J, with 9 bases in the middle. Per the germline V gene, CDR1 is LNHDA and CDR2 is SQIVND (reference sequence). The CDR3 has 13 amino acids. The CDR3 sequence is CASSPIQNQPQHF. CDR3 nucleotides: TGTGCCAGTAGTCCCATTCAGAATCAGCCCCAGCATTTT.

The chain joins TRBV7-2 to TRBJ2-7; possible D gene TRBD1, 5 bases. There are 15 residues in the CDR3. The germline gives CDR1 SGHTA, CDR2 FQGNSA. The germline V and J ends were trimmed by 3 bases and 2 bases, with 14 bases remaining between them. CDR3: CASSFAPTRAYEQYF. CDR3 sequence (DNA): TGTGCCAGCAGCTTCGCCCCGACCAGGGCCTACGAGCAGTACTTC.

V gene TRBV7-9 combines with J gene TRBJ1-2; D is possibly TRBD1 (6 bases). Trimming removed 2 bases at V and 9 bases at J, with 13 bases between. Germline CDR1 and CDR2: SEHNR and FQNEAQ (reference sequence). This CDR3 is built from 13 residues. CDR3 coding DNA: TGTGCCAGCAGCTTAACGCCAGGGGTTCGCTACACCTTC. This translates into CASSLTPGVRYTF.

This clone turned up a few times. The chain is built from TRBV19 and TRBJ1-6, with D possibly matching TRBD1 (5 bases). This CDR3 has 13 amino acids. V was clipped by 5 bases and J by 9 bases, with 11 bases between them. Per germline, CDR1 LNHDA and CDR2 SQIVND (reference sequence). Here the CDR3 reads CASSPGGGSPLHF. The CDR3 DNA follows: TGTGCCAGTAGTCCCGGGGGTGGTTCACCCCTCCACTTT.

The rearrangement uses TRBV15 and TRBJ2-1; no definite D call. V was pared by 3 bases and J by 7 bases, with 22 bases between. This CDR3 has 17 residues. Germline V gene lookup returns CDR1 LNHNV and CDR2 YYDKDF (reference sequence). The DNA of the CDR3 is TGTGCCACCAGCAGTGTTGGCGTGGAAACTACACGGAATGAGCAGTTCTTC. It codes for CATSSVGVETTRNEQFF.

The chain links TRBV10-3 to TRBJ2-7, with D possibly being TRBD1 (6 bases). Germline CDR1 is ENHRY and CDR2 is SYGVKD. CDR3 size: 13 residues. Trimming pared 7 bases from V and 6 bases from J, leaving 16 bases between. CDR3: CAIMRDTKGEQYF. The CDR3 coding sequence is TGTGCCATCATGAGGGACACAAAAGGCGAGCAGTACTTC.

The rearrangement uses TRBV3-1 (or the pseudogene TRBV3-2) and TRBJ1-6, with 8 positions matching TRBD1. There are 14 residues in the CDR3. Per the germline V gene, CDR1 is LGHDT and CDR2 is YNNKEL (reference sequence). Trimming took 4 bases from V and 10 from J; bases not matched to a gene: 6. The CDR3 nucleotides read TGTGCCAGCAGCCTAACAGGGGGTGGATCACCCCTCCACTTT. Translated: CASSLTGGGSPLHF.

The chain combines TRBV5-4 with TRBJ1-2, with D possibly TRBD1 on 5 matching bases. CDR3 length: 13 amino acids. Deletions cut 4 bases from V and 8 bases from J, with 15 bases between. The germline CDR1 and CDR2 sequences are SGHNT and YYREEE (reference sequence). Here the CDR3 DNA reads TGTGCCAGCAGCGAACCGAACGGGGGGGGCTACACCTTC. Translated, it gives CASSEPNGGGYTF.

The chain couples TRBV19 to TRBJ1-1; perhaps TRBD1 as D (5 bases). Germline V gene lookup returns CDR1 LNHDA and CDR2 SQIVND (reference sequence). Trimming removed 3 bases at V and 4 bases at J, with 18 bases between. This CDR3 region has 16 residues. Here the CDR3 reads CASSILDRIFPTEAFF. CDR3 bases: TGTGCCAGTAGTATTCTCGACAGAATCTTTCCCACTGAAGCTTTCTTT.

This chain uses TRBV30 with TRBJ2-1, with D unclear. The germline V gene encodes CDR1 GTSNPN and CDR2 SVGIG (reference sequence). V was clipped by 2 bases and J by 5 bases, with 7 bases between them. The CDR3 spans 12 residues. CDR3 nucleotide sequence: TGTGCCTGGAGTAGCATCCACAATGAGCAGTTCTTC. It encodes CAWSSIHNEQFF.